This passage covers 13 T cell receptor beta chains from one sample sequenced in a study of Ad26.COV2.S vaccination and SARS-CoV-2 variants. Documented treatment: roughly 20 received Ad26.COV2.S at low or high dose, single or two shots; roughly 5 received placebo; per-sample allocation not given. After the first vaccine or placebo injection, samples were drawn on day 63. Here immunoSEQ multiplex PCR was the method, and the copy in TCRdb shows in-frame clones only, minus some. The table shows around 340,000 clones, with 70% to 90% occurring only once. The input for sequencing was peripheral blood, taken in a trial of Ad26.COV2.S vaccine versus placebo. These receptors all stem from a person between 18 and 65 years old who received the Ad26.COV2.S COVID-19 vaccine or a placebo.

V is TRBV19 and J is TRBJ1-6, with D unclear. Germline V lookup: CDR1 LNHDA, CDR2 SQIVND (reference sequence). Deletions cut 7 bases from V and 7 bases from J, with 11 bases between. There are 13 residues in the CDR3. The CDR3 nucleotides read TGTGCCAGTACTGCAGGCCAAAATTCACCCCTCCACTTT. It specifies CASTAGQNSPLHF.

The J gene is TRBJ2-7, the V gene TRBV28; a weak D match, TRBD1 (6 bases). CDR1 is MDHEN and CDR2 is SYDVKM in the germline V gene. The ends were cut back, 3 bases at V and 6 bases at J, with 15 bases in the middle. There are 14 residues in the CDR3. The CDR3 bases are TGTGCCAGCAGTTTCTCTCCAGGGGTGGTCGAGCAGTACTTC. Protein sequence: CASSFSPGVVEQYF.

The rearrangement uses TRBV28 and TRBJ2-3; no clear D. The CDR3 totals 16 residues. The germline V gene has CDR1 MDHEN and CDR2 SYDVKM. The V and J ends lost 0 bases and 0 bases respectively, with 10 bases between them. The CDR3 DNA reads TGTGCCAGCAGTTTATGGACACAAGACAGCACAGATACGCAGTATTTT. It codes for CASSLWTQDSTDTQYF. The entire variable domain, with the rest obtained from reference TRBV28 and TRBJ2-3, is as follows: DVKVTQSSRYLVKRTGEKVFLECVQDMDHENMFWYRQDPGLGLRLIYFSYDVKMKEKGDIPEGYSVSREKKERFSLILESASTNQTSMYLCASSLWTQDSTDTQYFGPGTRLTVL.

This clone has just a few counts. J is TRBJ1-4 and V is TRBV28; D not certain. V shed 1 base and J shed 8 bases, with 14 bases lying between them. This CDR3 is 15 amino acids long. Germline V gives CDR1 MDHEN, CDR2 SYDVKM. CDR3: CASSLFGRVREKLFF. The CDR3, as DNA: TGTGCCAGCAGTTTATTCGGTAGGGTTAGGGAAAAACTGTTTTTT.

The rearrangement links TRBV2 to TRBJ2-2; tentatively, D is TRBD1 (6 bases). Trimming took 6 bases from V and 5 from J, leaving 13 bases between them. CDR1 and CDR2 from the germline V gene are SNHLY and FYNNEI. The length of the CDR3 is 14 residues. CDR3 bases: TGTGCCAGCAGGGAGCCTACAGGGACCGGGGAGCTGTTTTTT. Protein: CASREPTGTGELFF. The full variable domain, in which reference TRBV2 and TRBJ2-2 provide the parts outside the CDR3, is EPEVTQTPSHQVTQMGQEVILRCVPISNHLYFYWYRQILGQKVEFLVSFYNNEISEKSEIFDDQFSVERPDGSNFTLKIRSTKLEDSAMYFCASREPTGTGELFFGEGSRLTVL.

J is TRBJ1-2 and V is TRBV3-1 (or the pseudogene TRBV3-2); D call uncertain. Trimming cost V 0 bases and J 6 bases, with 8 bases left between them. CDR3 length equals 13 residues. Germline lookup yields CDR1 LGHDT and CDR2 YNNKEL (reference sequence). The CDR3 DNA reads TGTGCCAGCAGCCAAGAGCAAAGAAATGGCTACACCTTC. Protein sequence: CASSQEQRNGYTF.

This chain uses TRBV7-3 with TRBJ2-1, with 8 bases fitting TRBD2. J gave up 3 bases and V 4 bases, and 11 bases lay outside the gene matches. Per the germline V gene, CDR1 is SGHTA and CDR2 is FQGTGA. This CDR3 is built from 17 residues. The CDR3 protein is CASSSQSSGTNYNEQFF. CDR3 DNA sequence: TGTGCCAGCAGCTCCCAAAGTAGCGGGACCAACTACAATGAGCAGTTCTTC.

The DNA of the CDR3 is TGTGCCAGCAGTTTTAAACTAGCGGGAGGGCCAGGGGAGCAGTACTTC. This translates into CASSFKLAGGPGEQYF. The chain couples TRBV28 to TRBJ2-7; the match to TRBD2 covers 13 bases. The junction had 9 bases not matched to a gene; V was cut back by 3 bases and J by 7 bases. Germline CDR1 MDHEN, CDR2 SYDVKM. CDR3 length: 16 amino acids.

The chain employs TRBV11-2 and TRBJ2-2; maybe TRBD2 (5 bases). The CDR3 sequence is 15 residues long. Trimming shortened V by 5 bases and J by 4 bases, and 14 bases separated the two germline ends. Germline V gene lookup returns CDR1 SGHAT and CDR2 FQNNGV. CDR3 region: CASSTSPGSTGELFF. CDR3 bases: TGTGCCAGCAGCACGAGCCCTGGGAGCACCGGGGAGCTGTTTTTT.

The chain carries TRBV6-5 and TRBJ2-3, with D hard to call. The germline V gene has CDR1 MNHEY and CDR2 SVGAGI. The ends were cut back, 6 bases at V and 5 bases at J, with 15 bases in the middle. The CDR3 sequence is 14 residues long. In nucleotides, the CDR3 is TGTGCCAGCAGAATCGGACCGAATGTAGATACGCAGTATTTT. It encodes CASRIGPNVDTQYF.

V is TRBV6-4 and J is TRBJ2-5; a weak D match, TRBD1 (5 bases). The length of the CDR3 is 14 residues. With 6 bases removed from V and 4 bases from J, the gap between germline ends came to 15 bases. Germline V gene data show CDR1 as MRHNA and CDR2 as SNTAGT. The DNA for the CDR3 is TGTGCCAGCAGCCCCGTGGCAGGGCTAGAGACCCAGTACTTC. The encoded protein is CASSPVAGLETQYF.

The chain carries TRBV6-2 or TRBV6-3 and TRBJ1-2; D may be TRBD1 (5 bases). The V end lost 0 bases, the J end lost 4 bases, and 12 bases lay between the germline ends. Germline V lookup: CDR1 MNHEY, CDR2 SVGEGT. The CDR3 has 15 amino acids. CDR3 sequence (DNA): TGTGCCAGCAGTTACTCGGGCGCAGGGCTCTATGGCTACACCTTC. Protein sequence: CASSYSGAGLYGYTF.

This chain links TRBV18 with TRBJ2-7; D is possibly TRBD1 (6 bases). The CDR3 is 14 residues long. CDR1 and CDR2 from the germline V gene are KGHSH and LQKENI. Trimming removed 4 bases from V and 2 bases from J, with 12 bases in between. The CDR3 loop reads CASSQQGQAYEQYF. CDR3 coding DNA: TGTGCCAGCTCACAACAGGGTCAGGCCTACGAGCAGTACTTC.